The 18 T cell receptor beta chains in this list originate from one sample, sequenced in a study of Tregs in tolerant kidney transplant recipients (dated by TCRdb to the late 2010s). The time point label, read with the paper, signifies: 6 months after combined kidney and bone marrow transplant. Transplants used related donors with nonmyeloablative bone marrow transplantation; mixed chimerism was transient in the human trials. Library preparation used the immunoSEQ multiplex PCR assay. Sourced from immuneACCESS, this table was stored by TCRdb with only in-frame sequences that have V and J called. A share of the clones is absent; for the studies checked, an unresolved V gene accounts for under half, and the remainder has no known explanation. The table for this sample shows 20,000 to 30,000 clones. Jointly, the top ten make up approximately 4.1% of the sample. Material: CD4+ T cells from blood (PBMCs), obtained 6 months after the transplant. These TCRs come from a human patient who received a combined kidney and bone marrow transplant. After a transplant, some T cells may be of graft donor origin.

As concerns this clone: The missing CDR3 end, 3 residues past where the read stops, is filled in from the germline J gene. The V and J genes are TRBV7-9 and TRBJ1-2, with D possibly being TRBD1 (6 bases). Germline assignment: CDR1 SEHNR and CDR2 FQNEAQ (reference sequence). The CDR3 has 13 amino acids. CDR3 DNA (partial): TGTGCCAGCAGCTCTGGACAGAGGGACGGC. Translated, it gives CASSSGQRDG. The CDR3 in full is CASSSGQRDGYTF.

The CDR3 is CASSVLASSDEQFF. The sequenced part of the CDR3 DNA is TGTGCCAGCAGTGTATTGGCGAGTAGCGATGAG. This chain connects TRBV6-4 to TRBJ2-1; a weak D match, TRBD2 (5 bases). Sequencing ends 3 residues short of the CDR3 end; the germline J gene provides the rest. CDR1 is MRHNA and CDR2 is SNTAGT in the germline V gene. The CDR3 is made up of 14 amino acids. The V gene lost 4 bases and the J gene lost 8 bases, with 15 bases spanning the gap.

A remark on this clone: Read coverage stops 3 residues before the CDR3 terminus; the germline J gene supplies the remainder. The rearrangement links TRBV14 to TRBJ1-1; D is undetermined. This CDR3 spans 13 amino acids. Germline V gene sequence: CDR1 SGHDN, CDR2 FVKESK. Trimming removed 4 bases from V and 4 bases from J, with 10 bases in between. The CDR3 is CASSLYGGTEAFF. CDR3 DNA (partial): TGTGCCAGCAGCCTTTACGGCGGCACTGAA.

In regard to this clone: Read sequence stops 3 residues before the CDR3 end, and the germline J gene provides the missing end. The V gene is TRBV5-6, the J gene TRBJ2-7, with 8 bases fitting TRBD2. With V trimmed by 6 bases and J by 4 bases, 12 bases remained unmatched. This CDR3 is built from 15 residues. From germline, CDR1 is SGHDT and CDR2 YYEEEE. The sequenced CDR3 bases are TGTGCCAGCACCCCGGGGGTTAGCGGGACATACGAG. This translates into CASTPGVSGTYE. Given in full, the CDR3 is CASTPGVSGTYEQYF.

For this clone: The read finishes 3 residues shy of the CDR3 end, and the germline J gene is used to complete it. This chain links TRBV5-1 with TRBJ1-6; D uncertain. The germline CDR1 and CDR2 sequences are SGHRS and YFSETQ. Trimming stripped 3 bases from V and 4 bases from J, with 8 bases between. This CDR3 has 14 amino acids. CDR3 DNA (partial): TGCGCCAGCAGCTCCGGGGATTATAATTCACCC. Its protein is CASSSGDYNSP. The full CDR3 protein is CASSSGDYNSPLHF.

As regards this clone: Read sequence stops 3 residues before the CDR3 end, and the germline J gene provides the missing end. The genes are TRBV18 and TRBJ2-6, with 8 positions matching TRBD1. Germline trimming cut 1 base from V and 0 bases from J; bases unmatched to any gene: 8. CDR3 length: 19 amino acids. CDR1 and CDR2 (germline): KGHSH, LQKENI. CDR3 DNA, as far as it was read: TGTGCCAGCTCACCACTGGGACAGGCCCCCATCTCTGGGGCCAACGTC. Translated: CASSPLGQAPISGANV. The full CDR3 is CASSPLGQAPISGANVLTF.

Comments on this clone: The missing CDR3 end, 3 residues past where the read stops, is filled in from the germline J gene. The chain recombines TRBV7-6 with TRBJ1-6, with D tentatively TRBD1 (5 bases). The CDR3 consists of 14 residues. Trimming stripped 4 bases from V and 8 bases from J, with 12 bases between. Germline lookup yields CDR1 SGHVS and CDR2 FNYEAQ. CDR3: CASSSTGADSPLHF. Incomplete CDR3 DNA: TGTGCCAGCAGCTCCACAGGAGCCGATTCACCC. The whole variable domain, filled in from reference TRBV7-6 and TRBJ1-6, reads GAGVSQSPRYKVTKRGQDVALRCDPISGHVSLYWYRQALGQGPEFLTYFNYEAQQDKSGLPNDRFSAERPEGSISTLTIQRTEQRDSAMYRCASSSTGADSPLHFGNGTRLTVT.

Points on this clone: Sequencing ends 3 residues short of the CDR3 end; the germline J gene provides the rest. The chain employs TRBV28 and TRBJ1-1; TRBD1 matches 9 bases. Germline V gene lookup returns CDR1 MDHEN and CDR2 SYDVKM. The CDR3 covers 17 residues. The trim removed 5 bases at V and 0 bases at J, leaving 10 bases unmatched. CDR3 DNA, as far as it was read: TGTGCCAGCAGTCGCAGAGGGACAGGGTCCATGAACACTGAA. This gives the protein CASSRRGTGSMNTE. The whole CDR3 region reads CASSRRGTGSMNTEAFF.

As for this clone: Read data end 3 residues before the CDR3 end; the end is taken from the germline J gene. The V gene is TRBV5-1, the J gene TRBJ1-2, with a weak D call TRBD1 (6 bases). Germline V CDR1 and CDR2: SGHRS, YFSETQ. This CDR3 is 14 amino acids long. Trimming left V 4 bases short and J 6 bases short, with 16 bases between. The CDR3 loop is CASSTETGGNGYTF. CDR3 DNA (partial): TGCGCCAGCAGCACCGAGACAGGTGGGAATGGC.

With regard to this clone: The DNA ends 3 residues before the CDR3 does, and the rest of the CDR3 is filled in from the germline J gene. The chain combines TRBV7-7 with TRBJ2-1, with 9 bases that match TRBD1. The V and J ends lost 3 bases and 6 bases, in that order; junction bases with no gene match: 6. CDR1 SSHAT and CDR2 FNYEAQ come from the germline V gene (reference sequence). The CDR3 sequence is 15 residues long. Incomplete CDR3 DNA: TGTGCCAGCAGCTTGACAGGGGGAAGTACCAATGAG. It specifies CASSLTGGSTNE. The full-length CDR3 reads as CASSLTGGSTNEQFF.

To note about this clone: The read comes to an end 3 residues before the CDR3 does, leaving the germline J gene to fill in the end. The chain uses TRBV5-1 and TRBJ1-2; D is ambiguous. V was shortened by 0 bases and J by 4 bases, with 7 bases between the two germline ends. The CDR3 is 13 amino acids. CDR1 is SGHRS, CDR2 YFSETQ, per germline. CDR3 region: CASSLDGLYGYTF. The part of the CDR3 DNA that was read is TGCGCCAGCAGCTTGGACGGTCTCTATGGC. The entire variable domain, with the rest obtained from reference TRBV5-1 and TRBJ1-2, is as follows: KAGVTQTPRYLIKTRGQQVTLSCSPISGHRSVSWYQQTPGQGLQFLFEYFSETQRNKGNFPGRFSGRQFSNSRSEMNVSTLELGDSALYLCASSLDGLYGYTFGSGTRLTVV.

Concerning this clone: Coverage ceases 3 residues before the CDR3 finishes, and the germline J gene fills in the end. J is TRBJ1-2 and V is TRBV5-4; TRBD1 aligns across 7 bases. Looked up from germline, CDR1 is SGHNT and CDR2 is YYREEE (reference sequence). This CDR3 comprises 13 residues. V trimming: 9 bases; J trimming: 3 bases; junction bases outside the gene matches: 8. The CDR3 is CATGGEFYYGYTF. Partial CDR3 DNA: TGTGCCACAGGGGGAGAATTCTACTATGGC.

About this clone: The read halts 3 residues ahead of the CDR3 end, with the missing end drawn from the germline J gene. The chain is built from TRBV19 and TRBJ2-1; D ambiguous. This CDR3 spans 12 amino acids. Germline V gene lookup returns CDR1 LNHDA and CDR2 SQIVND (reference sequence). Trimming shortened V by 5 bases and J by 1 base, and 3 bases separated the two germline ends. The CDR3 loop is CASSLSYNEQFF. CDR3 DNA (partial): TGTGCCAGTAGTCTATCCTACAATGAG.

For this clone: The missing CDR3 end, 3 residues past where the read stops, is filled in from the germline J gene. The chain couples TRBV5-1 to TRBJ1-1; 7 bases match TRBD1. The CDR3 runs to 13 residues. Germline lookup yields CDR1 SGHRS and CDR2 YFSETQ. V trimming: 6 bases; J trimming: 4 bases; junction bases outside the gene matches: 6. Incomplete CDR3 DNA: TGCGCCAGCACCTCAGGGGGTCGCACTGAA. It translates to CASTSGGRTE. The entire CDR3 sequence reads CASTSGGRTEAFF.

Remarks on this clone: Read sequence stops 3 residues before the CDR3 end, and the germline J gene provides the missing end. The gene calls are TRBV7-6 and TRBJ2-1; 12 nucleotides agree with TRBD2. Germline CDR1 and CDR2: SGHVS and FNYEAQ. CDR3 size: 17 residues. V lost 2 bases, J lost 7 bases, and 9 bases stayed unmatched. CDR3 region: CASSLLLAGGPRNEQFF. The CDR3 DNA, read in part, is TGTGCCAGCAGCTTACTTCTAGCGGGAGGGCCCAGAAATGAG.

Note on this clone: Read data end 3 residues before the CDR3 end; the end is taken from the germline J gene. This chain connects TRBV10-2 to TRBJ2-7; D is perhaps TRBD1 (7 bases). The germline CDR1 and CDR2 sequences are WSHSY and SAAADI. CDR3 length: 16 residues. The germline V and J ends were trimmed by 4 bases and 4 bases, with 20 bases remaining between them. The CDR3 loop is CASSAAEGAVVYEQYF. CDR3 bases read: TGCGCCAGCAGTGCCGCGGAGGGGGCGGTCGTTTACGAG.

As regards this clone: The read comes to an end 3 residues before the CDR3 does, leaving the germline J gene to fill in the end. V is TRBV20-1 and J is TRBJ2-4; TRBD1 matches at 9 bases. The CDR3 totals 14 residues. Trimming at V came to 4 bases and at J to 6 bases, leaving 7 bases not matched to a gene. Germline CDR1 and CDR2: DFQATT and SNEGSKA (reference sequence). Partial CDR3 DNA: TGCAGTGCTACATGGGACAGGGAGGGAAACATT. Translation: CSATWDREGNI. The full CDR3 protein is CSATWDREGNIQYF.

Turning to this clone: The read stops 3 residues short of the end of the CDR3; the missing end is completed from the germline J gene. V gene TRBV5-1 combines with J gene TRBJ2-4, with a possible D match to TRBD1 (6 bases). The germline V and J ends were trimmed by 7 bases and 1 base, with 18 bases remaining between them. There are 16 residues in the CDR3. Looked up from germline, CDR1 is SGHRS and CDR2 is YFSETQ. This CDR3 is CASSPAGARAKNIQYF. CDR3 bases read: TGCGCCAGCTCCCCGGCAGGGGCGCGTGCCAAAAACATT.